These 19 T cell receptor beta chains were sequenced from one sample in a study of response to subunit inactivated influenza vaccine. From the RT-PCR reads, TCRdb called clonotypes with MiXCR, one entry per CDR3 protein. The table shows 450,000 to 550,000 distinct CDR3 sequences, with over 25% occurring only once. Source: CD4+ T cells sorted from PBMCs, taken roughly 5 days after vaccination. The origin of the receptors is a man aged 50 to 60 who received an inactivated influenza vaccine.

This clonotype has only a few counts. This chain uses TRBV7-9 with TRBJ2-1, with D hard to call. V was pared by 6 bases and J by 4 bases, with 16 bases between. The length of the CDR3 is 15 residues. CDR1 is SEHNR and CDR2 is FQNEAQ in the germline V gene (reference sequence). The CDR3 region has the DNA TGTGCCAGCAGTCACACCCGGGTAGCTTACAATGAGCAGTTCTTC. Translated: CASSHTRVAYNEQFF.

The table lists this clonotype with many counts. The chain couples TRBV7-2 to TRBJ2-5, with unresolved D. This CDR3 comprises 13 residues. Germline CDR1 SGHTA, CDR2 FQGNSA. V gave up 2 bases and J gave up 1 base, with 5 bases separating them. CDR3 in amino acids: CASSLRSQETQYF. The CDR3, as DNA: TGTGCCAGCAGCTTACGAAGCCAAGAGACCCAGTACTTC.

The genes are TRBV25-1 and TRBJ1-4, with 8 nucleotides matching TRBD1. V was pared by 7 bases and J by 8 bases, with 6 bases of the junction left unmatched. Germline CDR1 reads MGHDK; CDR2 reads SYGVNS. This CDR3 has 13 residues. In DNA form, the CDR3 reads TGTGCCAGCACGGGACAGGTGGGAGAAAAACTGTTTTTT. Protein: CASTGQVGEKLFF.

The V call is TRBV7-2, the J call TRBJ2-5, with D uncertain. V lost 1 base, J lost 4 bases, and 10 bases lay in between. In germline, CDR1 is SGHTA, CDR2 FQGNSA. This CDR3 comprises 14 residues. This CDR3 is CASSLDLAPETQYF. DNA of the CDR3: TGTGCCAGCAGCTTAGACCTGGCTCCAGAGACCCAGTACTTC.

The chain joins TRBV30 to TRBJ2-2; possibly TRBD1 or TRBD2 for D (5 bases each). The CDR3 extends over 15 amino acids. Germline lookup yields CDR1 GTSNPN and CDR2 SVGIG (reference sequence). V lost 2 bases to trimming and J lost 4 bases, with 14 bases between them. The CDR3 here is CAWSLTLGVTGELFF. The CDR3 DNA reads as TGTGCCTGGAGTTTAACGCTGGGGGTCACCGGGGAGCTGTTTTTT.

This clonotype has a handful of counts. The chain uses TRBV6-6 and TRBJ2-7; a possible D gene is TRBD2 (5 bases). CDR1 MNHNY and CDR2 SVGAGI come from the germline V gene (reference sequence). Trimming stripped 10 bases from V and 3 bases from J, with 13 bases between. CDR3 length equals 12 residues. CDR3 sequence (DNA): TGTGCCACTACTAGTGTACTCTACGAGCAGTACTTC. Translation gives CATTSVLYEQYF.

CDR3 in DNA: TGTGCCAGAAAAAGCAATCAGCCCCAGCATTTT. It yields the protein CARKSNQPQHF. The chain has TRBV6-5 and TRBJ1-5; D gene uncertain. The CDR3 totals 11 residues. The V gene lost 9 bases and the J gene lost 1 base, with 4 bases spanning the gap. CDR1 and CDR2 (germline): MNHEY, SVGAGI.

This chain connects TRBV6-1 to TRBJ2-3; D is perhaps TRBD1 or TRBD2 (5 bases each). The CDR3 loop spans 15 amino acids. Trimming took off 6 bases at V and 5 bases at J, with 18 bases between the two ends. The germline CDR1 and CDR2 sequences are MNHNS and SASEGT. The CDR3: CASSPRGRAGDTQYF. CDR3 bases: TGTGCCAGCAGCCCACGGGGCAGGGCAGGAGATACGCAGTATTTT.

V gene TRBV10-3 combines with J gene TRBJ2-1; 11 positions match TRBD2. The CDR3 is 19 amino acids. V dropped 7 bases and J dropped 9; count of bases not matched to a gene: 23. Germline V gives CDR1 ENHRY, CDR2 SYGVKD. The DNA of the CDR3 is TGTGCCATCACCCAGGGCCCTGGGGTAGCGGGGGGGCAGGGGCGTGAGCAGTTCTTC. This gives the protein CAITQGPGVAGGQGREQFF.

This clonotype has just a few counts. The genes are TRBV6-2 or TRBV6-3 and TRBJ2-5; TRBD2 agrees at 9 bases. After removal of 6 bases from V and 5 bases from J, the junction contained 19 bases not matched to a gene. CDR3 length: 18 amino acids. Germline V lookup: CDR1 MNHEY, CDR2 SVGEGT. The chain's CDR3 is CASRRLMTSGGGSETQYF. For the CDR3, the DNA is TGTGCCAGCAGGAGACTGATGACTAGCGGAGGGGGTTCGGAGACCCAGTACTTC.

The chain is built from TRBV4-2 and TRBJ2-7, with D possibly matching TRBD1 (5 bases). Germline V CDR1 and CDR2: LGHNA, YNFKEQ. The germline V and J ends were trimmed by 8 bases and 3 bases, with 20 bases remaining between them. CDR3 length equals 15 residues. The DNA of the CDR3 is TGTGCCAGCGGCCCTGGGGCCCACTGCTACTACGAGCAGTACTTC. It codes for CASGPGAHCYYEQYF.

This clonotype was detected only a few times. In nucleotides, the CDR3 is TGTGCCAGCAGTTTAAGGGGCACCACTACAGATACGCAGTATTTT. Its translation: CASSLRGTTTDTQYF. The rearrangement links TRBV27 to TRBJ2-3, with D possibly being TRBD1 (5 bases). This CDR3 has 15 residues. The ends were cut back, 2 bases at V and 3 bases at J, with 12 bases in the middle. Germline loops: CDR1 MNHEY, CDR2 SMNVEV (reference sequence).

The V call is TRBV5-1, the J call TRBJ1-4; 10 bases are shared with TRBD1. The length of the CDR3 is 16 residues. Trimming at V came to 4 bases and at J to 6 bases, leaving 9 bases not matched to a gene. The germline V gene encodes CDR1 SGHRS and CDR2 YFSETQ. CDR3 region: CASSQGQGWNDEKLFF. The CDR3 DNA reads TGCGCCAGCAGCCAGGGACAGGGGTGGAACGATGAAAAACTGTTTTTT. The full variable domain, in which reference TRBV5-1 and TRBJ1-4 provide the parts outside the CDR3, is KAGVTQTPRYLIKTRGQQVTLSCSPISGHRSVSWYQQTPGQGLQFLFEYFSETQRNKGNFPGRFSGRQFSNSRSEMNVSTLELGDSALYLCASSQGQGWNDEKLFFGSGTQLSVL.

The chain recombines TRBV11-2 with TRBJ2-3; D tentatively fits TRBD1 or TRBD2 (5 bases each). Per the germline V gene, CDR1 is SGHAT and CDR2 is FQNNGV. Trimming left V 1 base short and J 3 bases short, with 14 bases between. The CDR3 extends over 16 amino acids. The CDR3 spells CASSLGGSERTDTQYF. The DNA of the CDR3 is TGTGCCAGCAGCTTAGGGGGGTCTGAGAGGACAGATACGCAGTATTTT.

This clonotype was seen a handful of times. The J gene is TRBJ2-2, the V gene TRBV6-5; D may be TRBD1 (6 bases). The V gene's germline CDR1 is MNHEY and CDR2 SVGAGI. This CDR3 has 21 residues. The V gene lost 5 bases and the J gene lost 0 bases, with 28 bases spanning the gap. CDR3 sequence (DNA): TGTGCCAGCAGTCCCTACCCCTACAGACAGGCCGACATTGCGAACACCGGGGAGCTGTTTTTT. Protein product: CASSPYPYRQADIANTGELFF.

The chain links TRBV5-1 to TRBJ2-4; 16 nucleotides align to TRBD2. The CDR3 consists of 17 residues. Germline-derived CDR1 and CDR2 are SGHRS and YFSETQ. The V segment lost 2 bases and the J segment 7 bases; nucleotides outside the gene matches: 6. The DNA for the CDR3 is TGCGCCAGCAGCTTACGTGGGACTAGCGGGGGGGCCAACATTCAGTACTTC. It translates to CASSLRGTSGGANIQYF.

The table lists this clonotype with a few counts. The CDR3 spells CASSPLEGGREQFF. The CDR3 nucleotides read TGTGCCAGCAGCCCCTTGGAGGGGGGGCGGGAGCAGTTCTTC. The chain is built from TRBV11-2 and TRBJ2-1; a weak D match, TRBD2 (7 bases). The CDR3 is 14 residues long. Deletions cut 5 bases from V and 10 bases from J, with 18 bases between. Germline CDR1 SGHAT, CDR2 FQNNGV. The full variable domain, rest sourced from reference TRBV11-2 and TRBJ2-1, is EAGVAQSPRYKIIEKRQSVAFWCNPISGHATLYWYQQILGQGPKLLIQFQNNGVVDDSQLPKDRFSAERLKGVDSTLKIQPAKLEDSAVYLCASSPLEGGREQFFGPGTRLTVL.

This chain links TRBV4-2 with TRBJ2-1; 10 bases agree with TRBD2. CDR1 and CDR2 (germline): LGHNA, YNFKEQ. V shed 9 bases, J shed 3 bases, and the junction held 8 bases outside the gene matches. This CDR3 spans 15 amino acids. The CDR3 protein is CASQKAGGFYNEQFF. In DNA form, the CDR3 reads TGTGCCAGTCAGAAAGCGGGGGGGTTCTACAATGAGCAGTTCTTC.

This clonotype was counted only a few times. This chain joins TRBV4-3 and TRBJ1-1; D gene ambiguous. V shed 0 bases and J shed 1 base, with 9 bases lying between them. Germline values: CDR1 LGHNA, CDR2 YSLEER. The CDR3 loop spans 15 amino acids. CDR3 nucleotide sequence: TGCGCCAGCAGCCAAGATACGGGGTGGAACACTGAAGCTTTCTTT. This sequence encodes CASSQDTGWNTEAFF.